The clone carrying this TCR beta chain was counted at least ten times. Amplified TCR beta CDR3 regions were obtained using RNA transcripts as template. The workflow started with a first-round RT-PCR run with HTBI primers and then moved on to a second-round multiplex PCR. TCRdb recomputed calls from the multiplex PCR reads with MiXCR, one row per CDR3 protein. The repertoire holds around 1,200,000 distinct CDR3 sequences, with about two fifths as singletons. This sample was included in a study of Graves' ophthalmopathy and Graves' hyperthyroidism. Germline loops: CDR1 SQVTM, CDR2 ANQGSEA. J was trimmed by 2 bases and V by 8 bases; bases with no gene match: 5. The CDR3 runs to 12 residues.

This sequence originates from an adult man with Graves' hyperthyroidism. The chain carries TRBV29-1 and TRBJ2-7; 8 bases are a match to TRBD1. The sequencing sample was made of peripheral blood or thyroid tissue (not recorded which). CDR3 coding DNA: TGCAGCACCCGACAGGGGACCTACGAGCAGTACTTC. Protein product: CSTRQGTYEQYF.